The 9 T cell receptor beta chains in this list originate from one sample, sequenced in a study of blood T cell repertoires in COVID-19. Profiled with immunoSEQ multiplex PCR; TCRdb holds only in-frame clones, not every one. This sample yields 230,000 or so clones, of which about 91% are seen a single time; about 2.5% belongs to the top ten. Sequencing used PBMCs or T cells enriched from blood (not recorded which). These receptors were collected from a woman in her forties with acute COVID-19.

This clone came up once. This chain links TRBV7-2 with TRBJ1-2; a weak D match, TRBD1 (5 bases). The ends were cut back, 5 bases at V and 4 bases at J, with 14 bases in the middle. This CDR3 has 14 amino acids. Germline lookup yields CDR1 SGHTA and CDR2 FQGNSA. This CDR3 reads CASSPSPGGYGYTF. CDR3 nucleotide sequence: TGTGCCAGCAGCCCATCCCCCGGGGGCTATGGCTACACCTTC. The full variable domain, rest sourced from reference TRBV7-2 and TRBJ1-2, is GAGVSQSPSNKVTEKGKDVELRCDPISGHTALYWYRQSLGQGLEFLIYFQGNSAPDKSGLPSDRFSAERTGGSVSTLTIQRTQQEDSAVYLCASSPSPGGYGYTFGSGTRLTVV.

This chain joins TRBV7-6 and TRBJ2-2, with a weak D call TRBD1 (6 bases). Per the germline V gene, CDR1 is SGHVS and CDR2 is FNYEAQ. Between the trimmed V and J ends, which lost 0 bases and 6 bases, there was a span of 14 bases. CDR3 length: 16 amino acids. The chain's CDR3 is CASSLAGGAGAGELFF. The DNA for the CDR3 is TGTGCCAGCAGCTTAGCTGGGGGTGCAGGGGCCGGGGAGCTGTTTTTT.

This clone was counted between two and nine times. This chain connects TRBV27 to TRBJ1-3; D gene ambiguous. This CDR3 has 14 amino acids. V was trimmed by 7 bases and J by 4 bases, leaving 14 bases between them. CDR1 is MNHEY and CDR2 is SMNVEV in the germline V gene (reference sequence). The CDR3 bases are TGTGCCAGCAAAGTCACGGGGTTCGGAAACACCATATATTTT. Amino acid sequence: CASKVTGFGNTIYF.

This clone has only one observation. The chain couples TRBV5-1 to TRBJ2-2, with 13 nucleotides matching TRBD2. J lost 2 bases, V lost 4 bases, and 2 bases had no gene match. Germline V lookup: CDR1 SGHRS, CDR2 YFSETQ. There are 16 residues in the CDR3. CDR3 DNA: TGCGCCAGCAGCCGGACTAGCGGGAGTAACACCGGGGAGCTGTTTTTT. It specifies CASSRTSGSNTGELFF. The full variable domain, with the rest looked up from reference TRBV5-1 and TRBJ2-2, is KAGVTQTPRYLIKTRGQQVTLSCSPISGHRSVSWYQQTPGQGLQFLFEYFSETQRNKGNFPGRFSGRQFSNSRSEMNVSTLELGDSALYLCASSRTSGSNTGELFFGEGSRLTVL.

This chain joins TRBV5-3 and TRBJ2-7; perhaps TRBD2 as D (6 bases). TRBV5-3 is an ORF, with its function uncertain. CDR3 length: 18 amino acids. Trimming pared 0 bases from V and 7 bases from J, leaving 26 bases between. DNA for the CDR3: TGTGCCAGAAGCTTGGGGGCCTCACTACTAGCCCGGAGTTGGGAGCAGTACGTC. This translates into CARSLGASLLARSWEQYV.

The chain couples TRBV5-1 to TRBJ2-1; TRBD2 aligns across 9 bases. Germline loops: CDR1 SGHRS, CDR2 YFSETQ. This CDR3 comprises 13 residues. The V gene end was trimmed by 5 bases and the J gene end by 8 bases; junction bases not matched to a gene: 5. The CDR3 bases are TGCGCCAGCAGAGTAGCGGGAGAGGATGAGCAGTTCTTC. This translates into CASRVAGEDEQFF.

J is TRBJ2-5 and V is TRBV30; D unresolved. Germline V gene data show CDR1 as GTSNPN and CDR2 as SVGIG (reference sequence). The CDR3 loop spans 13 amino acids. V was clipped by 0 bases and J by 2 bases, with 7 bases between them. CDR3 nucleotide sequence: TGTGCCTGGAGTGTTAGAATTCAAGAGACCCAGTACTTC. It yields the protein CAWSVRIQETQYF.

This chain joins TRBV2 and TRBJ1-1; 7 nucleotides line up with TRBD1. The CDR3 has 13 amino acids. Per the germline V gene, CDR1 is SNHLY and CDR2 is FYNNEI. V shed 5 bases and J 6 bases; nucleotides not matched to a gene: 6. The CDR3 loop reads CASSNRQGSEAFF. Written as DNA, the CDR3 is TGTGCCAGCAGTAACCGACAGGGATCTGAAGCTTTCTTT. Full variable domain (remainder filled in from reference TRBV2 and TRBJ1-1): EPEVTQTPSHQVTQMGQEVILRCVPISNHLYFYWYRQILGQKVEFLVSFYNNEISEKSEIFDDQFSVERPDGSNFTLKIRSTKLEDSAMYFCASSNRQGSEAFFGQGTRLTVV.

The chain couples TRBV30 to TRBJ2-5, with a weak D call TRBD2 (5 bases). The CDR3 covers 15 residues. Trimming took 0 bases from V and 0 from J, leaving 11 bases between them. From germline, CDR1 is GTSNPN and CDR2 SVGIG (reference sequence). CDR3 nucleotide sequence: TGTGCCTGGAGTGTAATGCCGGGGTACCAAGAGACCCAGTACTTC. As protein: CAWSVMPGYQETQYF.